This T cell receptor (beta chain) is from a study of healthy donors' naive CD4 and CD8 T cells. Overall study context: Donors spanned ages 20-25, 40-50 and 60-70 years, half female. Points from the study as a whole: Positive CDR3 charge linked to CD4+ cells, negative to CD8+ cells. CDR3 charge plus V and J genes appeared to account for about an eighth of CD4/CD8 variance.

V dropped 3 bases and J dropped 3 bases, with 12 bases sitting between them. The CDR3 extends over 13 amino acids. The germline gives CDR1 SQVTM, CDR2 ANQGSEA. Notes on this clonotype: Its antigen is as yet unknown.

Starting from about 0.55 ug of total RNA, TCR libraries were made with linear amplification. TCRdb redid the calling of the reads with MiXCR, one entry per CDR3 protein. The data contain roughly 200,000 distinct CDR3 sequences, over 60% of them singletons. The specimen sequenced was naive CD4+ and CD8+ T cells sorted from blood, pooled from several donors. The sequence derives from a pool of human donors in good health; the sample pools cells from several healthy donors. V and J are TRBV29-1 and TRBJ2-7; D ambiguous. CDR3 protein: CSVDRAGNYEQYF. CDR3 in DNA: TGCAGCGTTGATAGGGCTGGTAACTACGAGCAGTACTTC.